This entry features one T cell receptor beta chain sequence. The sample comes from a study of T cells after yellow fever vaccination. The CDR3 covers 14 residues. The ends lost 3 bases at V and 12 bases at J; junction bases unmatched: 11. The germline gives CDR1 MGHRA, CDR2 YSYEKL. TCRdb recomputed calls from the 5' RACE reads with MiXCR, one row per CDR3 protein. The repertoire consists of some 120,000 distinct CDR3 sequences, with approximately 14% occurring once and the leading ten covering around 46%. Sequenced here: CD8+ T cells sorted from PBMCs, sampled 5 days after the yellow fever booster vaccination. This receptor was identified in a man between 18 and 35 years old who received the YFV17D yellow fever vaccine. J is TRBJ1-1 and V is TRBV4-1, with 9 positions matching TRBD1. CDR3 sequence reads: CASSQETGGASPFF. As DNA, the CDR3 is TGCGCCAGCAGCCAGGAAACAGGGGGCGCGTCTCCTTTCTTT.